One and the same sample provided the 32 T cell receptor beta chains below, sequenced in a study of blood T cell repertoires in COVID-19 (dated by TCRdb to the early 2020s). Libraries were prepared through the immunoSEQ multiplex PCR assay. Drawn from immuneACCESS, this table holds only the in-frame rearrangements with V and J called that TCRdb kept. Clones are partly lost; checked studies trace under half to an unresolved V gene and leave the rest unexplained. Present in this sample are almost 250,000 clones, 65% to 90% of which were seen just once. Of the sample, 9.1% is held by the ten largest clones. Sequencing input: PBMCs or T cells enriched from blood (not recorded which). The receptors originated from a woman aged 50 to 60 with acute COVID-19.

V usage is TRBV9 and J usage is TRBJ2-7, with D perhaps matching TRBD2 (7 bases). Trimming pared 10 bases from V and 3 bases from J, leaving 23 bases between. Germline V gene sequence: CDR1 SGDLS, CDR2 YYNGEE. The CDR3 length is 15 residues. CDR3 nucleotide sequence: TGTGCCTGCTGCGTGGGACGGGGGGCCCTCTACGAGCAGTACTTC. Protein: CACCVGRGALYEQYF.

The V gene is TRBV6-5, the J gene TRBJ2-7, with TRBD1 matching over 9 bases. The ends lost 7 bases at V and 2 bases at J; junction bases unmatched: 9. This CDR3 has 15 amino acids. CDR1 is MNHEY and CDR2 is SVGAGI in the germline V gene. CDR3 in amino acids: CASNKQGARTYEQYF. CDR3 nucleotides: TGTGCCAGCAACAAACAGGGGGCCCGAACCTACGAGCAGTACTTC.

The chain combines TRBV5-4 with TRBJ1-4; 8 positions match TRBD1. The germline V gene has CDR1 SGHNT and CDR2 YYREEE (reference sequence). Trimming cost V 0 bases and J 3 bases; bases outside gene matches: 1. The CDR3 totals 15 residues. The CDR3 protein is CASSLGGQANEKLFF. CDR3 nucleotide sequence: TGTGCCAGCAGCTTGGGGGGACAGGCTAATGAAAAACTGTTTTTT.

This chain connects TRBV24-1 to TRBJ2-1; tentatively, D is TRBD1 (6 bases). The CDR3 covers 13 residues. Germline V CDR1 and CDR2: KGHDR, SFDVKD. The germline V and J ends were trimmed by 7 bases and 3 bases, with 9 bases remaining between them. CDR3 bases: TGTGCCACCAGGAGAGGGGGCTACAATGAGCAGTTCTTC. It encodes CATRRGGYNEQFF.

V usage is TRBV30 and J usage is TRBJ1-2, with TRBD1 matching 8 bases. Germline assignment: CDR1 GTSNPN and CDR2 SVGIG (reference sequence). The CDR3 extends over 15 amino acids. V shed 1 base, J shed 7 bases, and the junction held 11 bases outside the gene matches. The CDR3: CAWSGTGNPLGGYTF. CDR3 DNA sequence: TGTGCCTGGAGTGGGACAGGGAACCCATTGGGTGGCTACACCTTC.

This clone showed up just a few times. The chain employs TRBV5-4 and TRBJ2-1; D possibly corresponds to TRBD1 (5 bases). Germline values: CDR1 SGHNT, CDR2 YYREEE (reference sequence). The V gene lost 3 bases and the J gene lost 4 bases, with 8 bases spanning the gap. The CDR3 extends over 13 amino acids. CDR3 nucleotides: TGTGCCAGCAGCTCGACAGTATACAATGAGCAGTTCTTC. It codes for CASSSTVYNEQFF.

The CDR3 loop reads CASSQERLQVDNEQFF. The CDR3, as DNA: TGTGCCAGCAGCCAAGAACGATTACAGGTAGACAATGAGCAGTTCTTC. V usage is TRBV4-2 and J usage is TRBJ2-1; perhaps TRBD1 as D (5 bases). The ends were cut back, 0 bases at V and 5 bases at J, with 14 bases in the middle. CDR1 is LGHNA, CDR2 YNFKEQ, per germline. The CDR3 has 16 residues.

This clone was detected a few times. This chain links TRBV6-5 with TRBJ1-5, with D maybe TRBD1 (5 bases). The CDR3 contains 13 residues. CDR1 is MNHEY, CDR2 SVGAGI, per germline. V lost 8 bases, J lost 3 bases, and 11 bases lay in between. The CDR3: CASQQGFNQPQHF. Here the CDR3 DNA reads TGTGCCAGCCAGCAGGGTTTCAATCAGCCCCAGCATTTT.

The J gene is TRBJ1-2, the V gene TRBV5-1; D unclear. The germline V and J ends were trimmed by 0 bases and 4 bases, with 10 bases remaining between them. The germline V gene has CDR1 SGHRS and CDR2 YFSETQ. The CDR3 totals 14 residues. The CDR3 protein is CASSLEAVFYGYTF. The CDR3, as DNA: TGCGCCAGCAGCTTGGAAGCGGTCTTCTATGGCTACACCTTC.

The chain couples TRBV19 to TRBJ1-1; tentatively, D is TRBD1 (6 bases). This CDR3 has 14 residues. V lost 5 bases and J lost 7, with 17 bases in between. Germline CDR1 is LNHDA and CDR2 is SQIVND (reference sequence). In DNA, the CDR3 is TGTGCCAGTAGTTCCCCACAGGGTATCATTGAAGCTTTCTTT. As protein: CASSSPQGIIEAFF.

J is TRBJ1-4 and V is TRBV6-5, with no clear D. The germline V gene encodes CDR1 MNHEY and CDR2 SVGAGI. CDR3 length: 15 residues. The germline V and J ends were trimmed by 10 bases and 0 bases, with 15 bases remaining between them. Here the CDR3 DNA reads TGTGCCATCGACCCGGGTCCTTCAACTAATGAAAAACTGTTTTTT. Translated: CAIDPGPSTNEKLFF.

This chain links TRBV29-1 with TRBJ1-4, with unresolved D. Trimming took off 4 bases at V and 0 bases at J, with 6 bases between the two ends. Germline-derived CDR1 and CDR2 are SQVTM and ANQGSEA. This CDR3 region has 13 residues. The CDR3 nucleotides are TGCAGCGTTGTTACAGCAACTAATGAAAAACTGTTTTTT. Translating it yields CSVVTATNEKLFF.

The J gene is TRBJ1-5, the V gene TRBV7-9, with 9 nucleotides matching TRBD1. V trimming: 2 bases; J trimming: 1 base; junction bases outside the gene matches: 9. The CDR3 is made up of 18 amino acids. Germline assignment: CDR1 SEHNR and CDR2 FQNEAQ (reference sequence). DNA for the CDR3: TGTGCCAGCAGCTTATTTCACTTCGACAGGGGGAGCAATCAGCCCCAGCATTTT. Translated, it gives CASSLFHFDRGSNQPQHF.

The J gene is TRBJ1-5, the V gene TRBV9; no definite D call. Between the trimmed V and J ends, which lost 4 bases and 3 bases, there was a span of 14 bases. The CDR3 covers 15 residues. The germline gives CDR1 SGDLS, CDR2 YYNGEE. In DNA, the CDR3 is TGTGCCAGCAGCCCTCAGGCCGGACTCAATCAGCCCCAGCATTTT. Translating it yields CASSPQAGLNQPQHF.

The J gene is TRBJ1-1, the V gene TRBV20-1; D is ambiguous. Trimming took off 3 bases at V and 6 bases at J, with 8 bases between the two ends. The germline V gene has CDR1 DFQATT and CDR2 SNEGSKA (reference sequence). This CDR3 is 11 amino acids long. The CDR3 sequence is CSASPVAEAFF. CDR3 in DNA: TGCAGTGCTAGTCCGGTGGCTGAAGCTTTCTTT.

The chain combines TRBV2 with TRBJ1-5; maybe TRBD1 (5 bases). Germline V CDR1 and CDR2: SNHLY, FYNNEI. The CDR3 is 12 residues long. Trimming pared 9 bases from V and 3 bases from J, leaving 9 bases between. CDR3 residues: CASTGDNQPQHF. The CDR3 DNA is TGTGCCAGTACGGGGGACAATCAGCCCCAGCATTTT.

CDR3 nucleotides: TGTGCCTGGAGTCTACAGGGGTATACGCCAGATACGCAGTATTTT. Protein: CAWSLQGYTPDTQYF. The chain is built from TRBV30 and TRBJ2-3; the match to TRBD1 covers 7 bases. The trim removed 2 bases at V and 4 bases at J, leaving 9 bases unmatched. CDR3 length: 15 amino acids. The germline V gene encodes CDR1 GTSNPN and CDR2 SVGIG (reference sequence).

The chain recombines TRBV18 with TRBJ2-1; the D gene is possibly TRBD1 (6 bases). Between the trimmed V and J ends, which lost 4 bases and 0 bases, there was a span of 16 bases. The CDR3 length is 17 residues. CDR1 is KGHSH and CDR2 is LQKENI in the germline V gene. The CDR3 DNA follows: TGTGCCAGCTCACTGCTCGGGACATCGAGCTCCTACAATGAGCAGTTCTTC. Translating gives CASSLLGTSSSYNEQFF.

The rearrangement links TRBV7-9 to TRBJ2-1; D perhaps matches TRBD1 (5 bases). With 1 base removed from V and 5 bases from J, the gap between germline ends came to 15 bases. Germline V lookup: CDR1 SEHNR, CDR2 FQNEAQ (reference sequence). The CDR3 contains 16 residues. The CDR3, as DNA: TGTGCCAGCAGCTTAGGACAAGTGACAGCCAACAATGAGCAGTTCTTC. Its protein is CASSLGQVTANNEQFF.

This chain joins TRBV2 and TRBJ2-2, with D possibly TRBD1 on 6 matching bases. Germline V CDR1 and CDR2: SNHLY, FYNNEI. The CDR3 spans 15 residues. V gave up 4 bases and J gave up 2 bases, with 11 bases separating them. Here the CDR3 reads CASSVFRGNTGELFF. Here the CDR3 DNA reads TGTGCCAGCAGTGTATTCAGGGGCAACACCGGGGAGCTGTTTTTT.

The CDR3 region is CAISGGGATDTQYF. The CDR3 nucleotides are TGTGCCATCAGCGGCGGGGGGGCGACAGATACGCAGTATTTT. The chain is built from TRBV10-3 and TRBJ2-3; 9 nucleotides align to TRBD2. There are 14 residues in the CDR3. Germline CDR1 ENHRY, CDR2 SYGVKD. V lost 6 bases and J lost 3; bases outside the gene matches: 4.

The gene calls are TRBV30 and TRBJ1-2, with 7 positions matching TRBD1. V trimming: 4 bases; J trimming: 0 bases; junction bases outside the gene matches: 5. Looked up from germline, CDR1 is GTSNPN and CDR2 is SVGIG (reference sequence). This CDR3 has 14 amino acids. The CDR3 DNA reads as TGTGCCTGGACCCGGACAGGAGCTAACTATGGCTACACCTTC. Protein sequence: CAWTRTGANYGYTF.

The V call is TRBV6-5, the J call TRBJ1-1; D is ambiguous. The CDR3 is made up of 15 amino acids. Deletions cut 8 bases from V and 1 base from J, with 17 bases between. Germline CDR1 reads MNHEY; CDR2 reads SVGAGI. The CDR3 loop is CASRPRGSTNTEAFF. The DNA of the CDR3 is TGTGCCAGCCGACCGCGGGGAAGTACGAACACTGAAGCTTTCTTT.

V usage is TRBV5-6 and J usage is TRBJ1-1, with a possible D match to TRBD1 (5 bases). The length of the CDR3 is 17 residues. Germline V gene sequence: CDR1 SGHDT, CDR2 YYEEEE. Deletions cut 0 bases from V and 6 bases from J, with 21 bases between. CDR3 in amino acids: CASSLAGGGSFGSEAFF. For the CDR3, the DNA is TGTGCCAGCAGCTTGGCGGGCGGGGGGTCTTTTGGTTCTGAAGCTTTCTTT.

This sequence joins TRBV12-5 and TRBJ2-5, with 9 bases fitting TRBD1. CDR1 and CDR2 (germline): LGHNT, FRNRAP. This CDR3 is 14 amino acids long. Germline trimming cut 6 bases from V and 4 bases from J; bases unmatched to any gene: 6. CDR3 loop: CASGSDRGGETQYF. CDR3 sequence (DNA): TGTGCTAGTGGGTCTGACAGGGGGGGAGAGACCCAGTACTTC.

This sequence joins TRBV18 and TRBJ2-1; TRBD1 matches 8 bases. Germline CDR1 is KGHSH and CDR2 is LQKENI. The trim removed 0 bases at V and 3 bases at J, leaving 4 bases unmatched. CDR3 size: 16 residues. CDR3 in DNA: TGTGCCAGCTCACCACCGAACAGGGGGAACTACAATGAGCAGTTCTTC. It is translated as CASSPPNRGNYNEQFF.

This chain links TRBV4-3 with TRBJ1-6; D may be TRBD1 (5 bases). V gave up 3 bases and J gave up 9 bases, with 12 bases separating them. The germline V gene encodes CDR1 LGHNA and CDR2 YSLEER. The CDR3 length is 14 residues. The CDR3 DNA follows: TGCGCCAGCAGCCACGGTGGGGGAGGTTCACCCCTCCACTTT. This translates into CASSHGGGGSPLHF.

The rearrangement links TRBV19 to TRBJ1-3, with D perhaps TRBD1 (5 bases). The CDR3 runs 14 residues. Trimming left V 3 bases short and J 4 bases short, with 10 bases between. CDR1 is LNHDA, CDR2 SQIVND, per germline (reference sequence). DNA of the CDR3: TGTGCCAGTAGTATGGCGGGGGTAGGAAACACCATATATTTT. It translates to CASSMAGVGNTIYF.

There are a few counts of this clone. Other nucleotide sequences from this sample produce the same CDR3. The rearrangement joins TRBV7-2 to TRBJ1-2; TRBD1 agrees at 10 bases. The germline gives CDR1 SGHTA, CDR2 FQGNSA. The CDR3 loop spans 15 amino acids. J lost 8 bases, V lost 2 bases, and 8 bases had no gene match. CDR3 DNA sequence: TGTGCCAGCAGCTTATTTAGGACAGGGGGGTACGGCTACACCTTC. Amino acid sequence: CASSLFRTGGYGYTF.

The CDR3 spells CASSPANEKLFF. The CDR3 DNA reads TGTGCCAGTAGTCCCGCTAATGAAAAACTGTTTTTT. The chain employs TRBV19 and TRBJ1-4; D unclear. The germline gives CDR1 LNHDA, CDR2 SQIVND (reference sequence). V lost 5 bases to trimming and J lost 3 bases, with 4 bases between them. The length of the CDR3 is 12 residues.

In nucleotides, the CDR3 is TGTGCCAGCAGCCCGGACGGACTTAGCAATCAGCCCCAGCATTTT. It yields the protein CASSPDGLSNQPQHF. This chain links TRBV7-2 with TRBJ1-5, with no clear D. The V and J ends lost 5 bases and 0 bases respectively, with 11 bases between them. CDR3 size: 15 residues. Per the germline V gene, CDR1 is SGHTA and CDR2 is FQGNSA. The variable domain in full, completed from reference TRBV7-2 and TRBJ1-5, reads GAGVSQSPSNKVTEKGKDVELRCDPISGHTALYWYRQSLGQGLEFLIYFQGNSAPDKSGLPSDRFSAERTGGSVSTLTIQRTQQEDSAVYLCASSPDGLSNQPQHFGDGTRLSIL.

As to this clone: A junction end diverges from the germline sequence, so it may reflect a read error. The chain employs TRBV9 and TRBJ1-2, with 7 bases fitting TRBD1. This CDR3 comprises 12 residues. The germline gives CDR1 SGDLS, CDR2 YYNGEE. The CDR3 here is CASRGGLNGYTF. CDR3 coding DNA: TGCGCCAGCAGGGGGGGGCTGAATGGCTACACCTTC.